Following are 28 T cell receptor beta chains from one sample sequenced in a study of cytomegalovirus exposure and HLA in healthy donors. PCR amplification relied on 60 Vbeta primers (plus 13 Jbeta primers). Only in-frame clones appear in the TCRdb table, and some are missing; sequencing was by immunoSEQ multiplex PCR. The data contain over 80,000 clones, about three quarters of them singletons. Sequenced sample: PBMCs. All receptors derive from a female donor in good health and CMV-seronegative.

The V gene is TRBV6-1, the J gene TRBJ2-5, with a possible D match to TRBD2 (5 bases). V dropped 0 bases and J dropped 7 bases, with 12 bases sitting between them. This CDR3 is 14 amino acids long. The germline V gene has CDR1 MNHNS and CDR2 SASEGT. CDR3 sequence reads: CASSEAGAGVTQYF. The CDR3 DNA follows: TGTGCCAGCAGTGAAGCAGGAGCCGGGGTGACCCAGTACTTC.

V gene TRBV7-9 combines with J gene TRBJ2-1; 7 bases align to TRBD2. The CDR3 runs 15 residues. Germline-derived CDR1 and CDR2 are SEHNR and FQNEAQ (reference sequence). The V and J ends lost 5 bases and 6 bases, in that order; junction bases with no gene match: 10. This CDR3 reads CASSPAGIQGNEQFF. CDR3 coding DNA: TGTGCCAGCAGCCCAGCGGGGATCCAGGGCAATGAGCAGTTCTTC.

The chain combines TRBV5-1 with TRBJ2-3, with TRBD1 matching 8 bases. After removal of 4 bases from V and 1 base from J, the junction contained 17 bases not matched to a gene. Germline CDR1 and CDR2: SGHRS and YFSETQ. The CDR3 contains 19 residues. The CDR3 region has the DNA TGCGCCAGCAGCCAACAAACGATTACCAAGACAGGGGGCACAGATACGCAGTATTTT. This codes for CASSQQTITKTGGTDTQYF.

This clone has more than one count but fewer than ten. V gene TRBV6-5 combines with J gene TRBJ1-6, with D unresolved. The CDR3 is made up of 13 amino acids. V was shortened by 1 base and J by 11 bases, with 9 bases between the two germline ends. CDR1 MNHEY and CDR2 SVGAGI come from the germline V gene. The CDR3 here is CASSYLMRPPLHF. In DNA form, the CDR3 reads TGTGCCAGCAGTTACTTGATGAGGCCACCCCTCCACTTT.

This clone was seen only a few times. The CDR3, as DNA: TGTGCCAGCAGTGAAAGGGGGCAGGGTGGATCACCCCTCCACTTT. Its translation: CASSERGQGGSPLHF. The chain employs TRBV6-1 and TRBJ1-6; 7 bases are shared with TRBD1. The V segment lost 2 bases and the J segment 10 bases; nucleotides outside the gene matches: 8. Germline values: CDR1 MNHNS, CDR2 SASEGT. This CDR3 is 15 amino acids long.

The sample holds a few counts of this clone. The chain links TRBV7-9 to TRBJ1-2; TRBD1 is a possible D gene (5 bases). V was trimmed by 5 bases and J by 5 bases, leaving 9 bases between them. The CDR3 contains 12 residues. Germline assignment: CDR1 SEHNR and CDR2 FQNEAQ (reference sequence). The CDR3 bases are TGTGCCAGCAGCGACGACAGATATGGCTACACCTTC. It yields the protein CASSDDRYGYTF.

The table lists this clone with a few counts. V gene TRBV6-6 combines with J gene TRBJ2-7, with D tentatively TRBD1 (6 bases). The CDR3 extends over 16 amino acids. Per the germline V gene, CDR1 is MNHNY and CDR2 is SVGAGI (reference sequence). With 5 bases removed from V and 5 bases from J, the gap between germline ends came to 22 bases. CDR3 loop: CASSALGGSLFHEQYF. The DNA for the CDR3 is TGTGCCAGCAGTGCCCTAGGGGGTTCCCTCTTTCACGAGCAGTACTTC.

A few counts support this clone. V gene TRBV5-4 combines with J gene TRBJ2-7; 16 nucleotides align to TRBD2. CDR3 length equals 18 residues. V shed 4 bases, J shed 6 bases, and the junction held 13 bases outside the gene matches. In germline, CDR1 is SGHNT, CDR2 YYREEE (reference sequence). CDR3 sequence reads: CASSTGTSGGERGFEQYF. CDR3 DNA: TGTGCCAGCAGCACTGGGACTAGCGGGGGGGAACGTGGATTCGAGCAGTACTTC. Variable domain in full (rest from reference TRBV5-4 and TRBJ2-7): ETGVTQSPTHLIKTRGQQVTLRCSSQSGHNTVSWYQQALGQGPQFIFQYYREEENGRGNFPPRFSGLQFPNYSSELNVNALELDDSALYLCASSTGTSGGERGFEQYFGPGTRLTVT.

V usage is TRBV18 and J usage is TRBJ1-1; D gene ambiguous. This CDR3 is built from 17 residues. Trimming took off 2 bases at V and 3 bases at J, with 19 bases between the two ends. The V gene's germline CDR1 is KGHSH and CDR2 LQKENI. The CDR3 loop is CASSPLSIQDGDTEAFF. CDR3 coding DNA: TGTGCCAGCTCACCATTATCGATCCAGGACGGGGACACTGAAGCTTTCTTT.

The V call is TRBV7-8, the J call TRBJ1-3; D is unresolved. V was pared by 2 bases and J by 2 bases, with 7 bases between. The germline V gene has CDR1 SGHVS and CDR2 FQNEAQ. The CDR3 is made up of 14 amino acids. In nucleotides, the CDR3 is TGTGCCAGCAGCTTATTGGCTGCTGGAAACACCATATATTTT. This translates into CASSLLAAGNTIYF.

This chain uses TRBV27 with TRBJ1-2; 9 bases fit TRBD1. Germline CDR1 is MNHEY and CDR2 is SMNVEV (reference sequence). This CDR3 is built from 15 residues. Trimming at V came to 0 bases and at J to 3 bases, leaving 2 bases not matched to a gene. The CDR3 nucleotides are TGTGCCAGCAGTTTATCGGGGACAGGGCACTATGGCTACACCTTC. Encoded protein: CASSLSGTGHYGYTF.

The V gene is TRBV5-1, the J gene TRBJ2-3; 11 bases align to TRBD2. V shed 0 bases and J 0 bases; nucleotides not matched to a gene: 6. This CDR3 has 18 residues. The germline CDR1 and CDR2 sequences are SGHRS and YFSETQ. The CDR3 here is CASSLVTSGSGSTDTQYF. The DNA of the CDR3 is TGCGCCAGCAGCTTGGTTACTAGCGGGAGTGGCAGCACAGATACGCAGTATTTT. The full variable domain, rest sourced from reference TRBV5-1 and TRBJ2-3, is KAGVTQTPRYLIKTRGQQVTLSCSPISGHRSVSWYQQTPGQGLQFLFEYFSETQRNKGNFPGRFSGRQFSNSRSEMNVSTLELGDSALYLCASSLVTSGSGSTDTQYFGPGTRLTVL.

The CDR3 protein is CASSFFRLAGGPRGPPYF. The CDR3 DNA reads TGTGCCAGCAGCTTCTTTAGACTAGCGGGGGGGCCGCGGGGACCCCCGTACTTC. This chain joins TRBV7-9 and TRBJ2-5; 14 bases fit TRBD2. CDR1 SEHNR and CDR2 FQNEAQ come from the germline V gene (reference sequence). The CDR3 has 18 residues. The junction had 19 bases not matched to a gene; V was cut back by 3 bases and J by 13 bases.

The V and J genes are TRBV7-2 and TRBJ2-5; TRBD1 agrees at 8 bases. The trim removed 4 bases at V and 9 bases at J, leaving 10 bases unmatched. In germline, CDR1 is SGHTA, CDR2 FQGNSA. CDR3 length: 14 residues. The CDR3 loop reads CASSSPDRDVSQYF. For the CDR3, the DNA is TGTGCCAGCAGCTCCCCGGACAGGGATGTGTCCCAGTACTTC.

This clone was counted a single time. The V and J genes are TRBV6-1 and TRBJ1-2, with D hard to call. This CDR3 spans 14 amino acids. Deletions cut 0 bases from V and 4 bases from J, with 9 bases between. Germline V CDR1 and CDR2: MNHNS, SASEGT. The CDR3 sequence is CASSEAQQLYGYTF. In nucleotides, the CDR3 is TGTGCCAGCAGTGAAGCTCAACAGCTCTATGGCTACACCTTC.

The chain joins TRBV14 to TRBJ2-3; 7 bases line up with TRBD1. The CDR3 contains 17 residues. Trimming took 0 bases from V and 1 from J; bases not matched to a gene: 7. CDR1 is SGHDN, CDR2 FVKESK, per germline. CDR3 sequence reads: CASSQDRSRGRTDTQYF. DNA of the CDR3: TGTGCCAGCAGCCAAGATCGAAGTAGGGGGCGCACAGATACGCAGTATTTT.

The V call is TRBV6-6, the J call TRBJ1-1; 10 positions match TRBD1. There are 14 residues in the CDR3. With V trimmed by 2 bases and J by 6 bases, 3 bases remained unmatched. Germline V CDR1 and CDR2: MNHNY, SVGAGI (reference sequence). This CDR3 reads CASSYGGQGPEAFF. For the CDR3, the DNA is TGTGCCAGCAGTTACGGGGGACAGGGGCCTGAAGCTTTCTTT.

V and J are TRBV28 and TRBJ1-5; 7 bases line up with TRBD1. CDR3 length: 14 residues. CDR1 is MDHEN and CDR2 is SYDVKM in the germline V gene. V shed 5 bases and J 6 bases; nucleotides not matched to a gene: 7. The CDR3 protein is CASSPDRESQPQHF. CDR3 DNA: TGTGCCAGCAGTCCAGACAGGGAAAGTCAGCCCCAGCATTTT.

The V and J genes are TRBV5-6 and TRBJ2-5, with 9 bases fitting TRBD1. The germline gives CDR1 SGHDT, CDR2 YYEEEE. Unmatched junction bases numbered 5, after V lost 3 bases and J lost 5 bases. There are 14 residues in the CDR3. The CDR3 DNA follows: TGTGCCAGCAGCTCCGGACAGGGGTTCGAGACCCAGTACTTC. It translates to CASSSGQGFETQYF.

The chain links TRBV5-1 to TRBJ2-2; D might be TRBD2 (5 bases). This CDR3 is built from 15 residues. The germline CDR1 and CDR2 sequences are SGHRS and YFSETQ. The V gene lost 4 bases and the J gene lost 7 bases, with 17 bases spanning the gap. The CDR3 spells CASSLAINGVGELFF. In DNA, the CDR3 is TGCGCCAGCAGCCTAGCTATCAATGGGGTCGGGGAGCTGTTTTTT.

V gene TRBV6-5 combines with J gene TRBJ1-2; tentative D call: TRBD1 (6 bases). Germline values: CDR1 MNHEY, CDR2 SVGAGI. CDR3 size: 12 residues. The V end was cut by 6 bases, the J end by 6 bases, with 11 bases between. This chain's CDR3 is CASRKGGDGYTF. As DNA, the CDR3 is TGTGCCAGCAGAAAGGGGGGGGATGGCTACACCTTC.

CDR3 amino acids: CASTEVPTGEQYF. CDR3 sequence (DNA): TGCGCCAGCACGGAGGTGCCGACTGGCGAGCAGTACTTC. The chain joins TRBV10-1 to TRBJ2-7; tentative D call: TRBD2 (5 bases). Germline CDR1 WNHNN, CDR2 SYGVQD (reference sequence). This CDR3 has 13 residues. V was shortened by 7 bases and J by 6 bases, with 16 bases between the two germline ends.

The J gene is TRBJ2-3, the V gene TRBV5-6, with a weak D call TRBD2 (5 bases). V lost 4 bases and J lost 4, with 16 bases in between. The germline CDR1 and CDR2 sequences are SGHDT and YYEEEE. This CDR3 spans 15 amino acids. Here the CDR3 DNA reads TGTGCCAGCAGCCCGGGGTTTAGGGTGTCAGATACGCAGTATTTT. Translating it yields CASSPGFRVSDTQYF. The whole variable domain, remainder taken from reference TRBV5-6 and TRBJ2-3, is DAGVTQSPTHLIKTRGQQVTLRCSPKSGHDTVSWYQQALGQGPQFIFQYYEEEERQRGNFPDRFSGHQFPNYSSELNVNALLLGDSALYLCASSPGFRVSDTQYFGPGTRLTVL.

The chain employs TRBV2 and TRBJ2-1, with 11 nucleotides matching TRBD2. CDR1 is SNHLY and CDR2 is FYNNEI in the germline V gene. The junction had 3 bases not matched to a gene; V was cut back by 7 bases and J by 4 bases. The CDR3 has 14 residues. CDR3: CASTLAGGYNEQFF. The CDR3 DNA sequence: TGTGCCAGCACGCTAGCGGGGGGATACAATGAGCAGTTCTTC.

DNA for the CDR3: TGCGCCAGCAGTCCCGGGACTAGCGGTCTTAATGAGCAGTTCTTC. Translated: CASSPGTSGLNEQFF. The chain employs TRBV10-2 and TRBJ2-1, with TRBD2 matching 11 bases. J gave up 7 bases and V 5 bases, and 7 bases lay outside the gene matches. Germline V CDR1 and CDR2: WSHSY, SAAADI. This CDR3 spans 15 amino acids.

The rearrangement links TRBV4-1 to TRBJ2-1; 9 bases align to TRBD2. J was trimmed by 7 bases and V by 0 bases; bases with no gene match: 13. The CDR3 totals 18 residues. Germline values: CDR1 MGHRA, CDR2 YSYEKL. The CDR3 nucleotides are TGCGCCAGCAGCCAAGATCTTTCGGCGGGAGGGCCCGTTAATGAGCAGTTCTTC. This encodes CASSQDLSAGGPVNEQFF.

The CDR3 nucleotides are TGCGCCAGCAGCCAAACCGGGACTGACACCGCCTACGAGCAGTACTTC. Its protein product is CASSQTGTDTAYEQYF. The J gene is TRBJ2-7, the V gene TRBV4-1; tentative D call: TRBD2 (6 bases). V lost 2 bases and J 2 bases, leaving 16 bases between the germline ends. The CDR3 covers 16 residues. Per germline, CDR1 MGHRA and CDR2 YSYEKL.

The chain uses TRBV5-1 and TRBJ1-1, with 11 bases fitting TRBD1. Germline CDR1 SGHRS, CDR2 YFSETQ. The CDR3 spans 14 residues. With 4 bases clipped from V and 5 bases from J, the junction kept 4 bases outside the gene matches. The CDR3 protein is CASSGQGAGTEAFF. The CDR3 nucleotides are TGCGCCAGCAGCGGACAGGGGGCGGGTACTGAAGCTTTCTTT.